These 14 T cell receptor beta chains were sequenced from one sample in a study of T cells in Graves' hyperthyroidism and ophthalmopathy. Regions amplified from RNA transcripts were the TCR beta CDR3 regions. The HTBI primer set served for first-round RT-PCR of the TCR CDR3. TCRdb analysed the multiplex PCR reads with MiXCR anew, one entry per CDR3 protein. Here the sample spans 500,000 to 600,000 distinct CDR3 sequences, around 46% being singletons. The specimen was peripheral blood or thyroid tissue (not recorded which). These receptor sequences come from an adult woman with Graves' disease, either hyperthyroidism or ophthalmopathy (not recorded which).

The genes are TRBV29-1 and TRBJ1-2; 9 bases line up with TRBD1. The germline V gene has CDR1 SQVTM and CDR2 ANQGSEA. V shed 3 bases and J 3 bases; nucleotides not matched to a gene: 2. The CDR3 has 13 residues. The CDR3 nucleotides are TGCAGCGTTGAGAGGACAGGGGACTATGGCTACACCTTC. This translates into CSVERTGDYGYTF.

The gene calls are TRBV4-3 and TRBJ1-4; D remains unclear. Trimming took 4 bases from V and 5 from J, leaving 8 bases between them. This CDR3 is 13 amino acids long. Germline CDR1 and CDR2: LGHNA and YSLEER. The CDR3 nucleotides are TGCGCCAGCAGCCTGGTCGAGAATGAAAAACTGTTTTTT. It specifies CASSLVENEKLFF.

This clonotype was seen ten or more times. This rearrangement joins TRBV10-3 to TRBJ2-7; perhaps TRBD2 as D (6 bases). Trimming removed 0 bases from V and 0 bases from J, with 12 bases in between. CDR3 length: 16 amino acids. Germline V CDR1 and CDR2: ENHRY, SYGVKD. This CDR3 reads CAISESLAGGSYEQYF. CDR3 sequence (DNA): TGTGCCATCAGTGAGTCATTAGCCGGGGGCTCCTACGAGCAGTACTTC.

This sequence joins TRBV5-6 and TRBJ1-5, with a tentative D call TRBD1 (5 bases). Germline loops: CDR1 SGHDT, CDR2 YYEEEE. This CDR3 spans 19 amino acids. V was clipped by 2 bases and J by 7 bases, with 28 bases between them. In nucleotides, the CDR3 is TGTGCCAGCAGCTTCTACCGGGACGATTTGTTGACGCCGAGGCAGCCCCAGCATTTT. It yields the protein CASSFYRDDLLTPRQPQHF.

This clonotype was seen at least ten times. CDR3 sequence (DNA): TGTGCCAGCAGCCTGGGACAGCTCCACACTGAAGCTTTCTTT. It codes for CASSLGQLHTEAFF. This chain connects TRBV5-6 to TRBJ1-1; TRBD1 matches at 7 bases. This CDR3 comprises 14 residues. Per the germline V gene, CDR1 is SGHDT and CDR2 is YYEEEE. With 4 bases clipped from V and 3 bases from J, the junction kept 6 bases outside the gene matches.

A single count supports this clonotype. This chain joins TRBV20-1 and TRBJ2-7; a weak D match, TRBD2 (5 bases). Trimming pared 4 bases from V and 8 bases from J, leaving 12 bases between. The germline V gene encodes CDR1 DFQATT and CDR2 SNEGSKA (reference sequence). This CDR3 contains 11 residues. DNA of the CDR3: TGCAGTGCTAAAGTTAGCGACCAGCAGTACTTC. Amino acid sequence: CSAKVSDQQYF.

CDR3: CASSPGQGGPGNTIYF. CDR3 in DNA: TGTGCCAGCAGCCCGGGACAGGGGGGCCCTGGAAACACCATATATTTT. This sequence joins TRBV7-8 and TRBJ1-3, with TRBD1 matching 11 bases. This CDR3 region has 16 residues. From germline, CDR1 is SGHVS and CDR2 FQNEAQ. V lost 5 bases to trimming and J lost 2 bases; unmatched junction nucleotides: 5.

This clonotype was counted ten times or more. The genes are TRBV4-1 and TRBJ1-2; weak D call: TRBD1 (5 bases). The germline V and J ends were trimmed by 5 bases and 7 bases, with 20 bases remaining between them. Per germline, CDR1 MGHRA and CDR2 YSYEKL. This CDR3 comprises 15 residues. The CDR3 region has the DNA TGCGCCAGCAGCTACCGACCCGGGGGACGGCGTGGCTACACCTTC. As protein: CASSYRPGGRRGYTF.

This clonotype was seen at least ten times. The rearrangement uses TRBV5-1 and TRBJ2-2; 9 bases match TRBD2. The CDR3 is made up of 15 amino acids. Per the germline V gene, CDR1 is SGHRS and CDR2 is YFSETQ. V gave up 5 bases and J gave up 2 bases; unmatched junction bases: 4. The CDR3 is CASRILAGNTGELFF. The CDR3 region has the DNA TGCGCCAGCAGGATACTAGCGGGTAACACCGGGGAGCTGTTTTTT.

This clonotype occurred a few times. The chain couples TRBV19 to TRBJ2-7; TRBD1 agrees at 12 bases. This CDR3 has 14 amino acids. J was trimmed by 7 bases and V by 7 bases; bases with no gene match: 8. CDR1 is LNHDA and CDR2 is SQIVND in the germline V gene (reference sequence). For the CDR3, the DNA is TGTGCCAGTACCCCGGGACAGGGGGCCGGAGAGCAGTACTTC. This encodes CASTPGQGAGEQYF.

The CDR3 sequence is CAISESRDYGYTF. The CDR3 DNA reads TGTGCCATCAGTGAGTCCAGGGATTACGGCTACACCTTC. The gene calls are TRBV10-3 and TRBJ1-2; D might be TRBD1 (5 bases). V dropped 0 bases and J dropped 8 bases, with 10 bases sitting between them. The CDR3 covers 13 residues. Germline V gives CDR1 ENHRY, CDR2 SYGVKD.

Many counts were recorded for this clonotype. The V and J genes are TRBV5-5 and TRBJ1-5, with a tentative D call TRBD1 (5 bases). This CDR3 has 15 amino acids. The germline gives CDR1 SGHKS, CDR2 YYEKEE (reference sequence). V was trimmed by 3 bases and J by 3 bases, leaving 13 bases between them. For the CDR3, the DNA is TGTGCCAGCAGCTGGGGGTGGTGGTTCAATCAGCCCCAGCATTTT. This sequence encodes CASSWGWWFNQPQHF.

The chain carries TRBV7-2 and TRBJ1-5, with no clear D. The CDR3 is made up of 15 amino acids. Germline lookup yields CDR1 SGHTA and CDR2 FQGNSA. Trimming pared 5 bases from V and 7 bases from J, leaving 18 bases between. In DNA, the CDR3 is TGTGCCAGCAGCCAAGGGTTTTCCGAGAGGCAGCCCCAGCATTTT. This codes for CASSQGFSERQPQHF.

This rearrangement joins TRBV7-2 to TRBJ1-2; D not certain. Deletions cut 2 bases from V and 8 bases from J, with 12 bases between. The CDR3 spans 13 residues. Germline lookup yields CDR1 SGHTA and CDR2 FQGNSA. CDR3 nucleotide sequence: TGTGCCAGCAGCTTACGAGACACCTCGGGCTACACCTTC. As protein: CASSLRDTSGYTF.